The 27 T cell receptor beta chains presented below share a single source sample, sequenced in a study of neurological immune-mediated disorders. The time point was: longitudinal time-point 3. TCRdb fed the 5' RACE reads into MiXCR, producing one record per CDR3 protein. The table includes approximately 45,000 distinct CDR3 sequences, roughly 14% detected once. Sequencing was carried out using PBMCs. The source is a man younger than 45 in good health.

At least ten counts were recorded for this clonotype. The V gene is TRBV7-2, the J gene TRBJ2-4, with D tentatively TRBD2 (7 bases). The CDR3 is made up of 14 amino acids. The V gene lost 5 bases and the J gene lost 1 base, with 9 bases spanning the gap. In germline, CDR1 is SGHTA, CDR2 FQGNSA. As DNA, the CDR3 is TGTGCCAGCAGCAGGGGGGGGGCCAAAAACATTCAGTACTTC. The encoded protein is CASSRGGAKNIQYF.

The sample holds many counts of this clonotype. The CDR3 DNA reads TGTGCCAGCAGCTTAGGGACAGGGGTTCTTTTAAACAATGAGCAGTTCTTC. As protein: CASSLGTGVLLNNEQFF. This chain uses TRBV7-9 with TRBJ2-1, with TRBD1 matching over 9 bases. J lost 5 bases, V lost 1 base, and 9 bases had no gene match. There are 17 residues in the CDR3. Per germline, CDR1 SEHNR and CDR2 FQNEAQ (reference sequence).

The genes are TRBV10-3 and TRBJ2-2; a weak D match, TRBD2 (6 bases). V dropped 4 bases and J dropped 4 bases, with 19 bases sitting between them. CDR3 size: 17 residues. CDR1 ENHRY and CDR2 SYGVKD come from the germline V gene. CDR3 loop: CAISGTTGGKSTGELFF. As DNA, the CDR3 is TGTGCCATCAGTGGGACCACTGGCGGGAAGAGCACCGGGGAGCTGTTTTTT.

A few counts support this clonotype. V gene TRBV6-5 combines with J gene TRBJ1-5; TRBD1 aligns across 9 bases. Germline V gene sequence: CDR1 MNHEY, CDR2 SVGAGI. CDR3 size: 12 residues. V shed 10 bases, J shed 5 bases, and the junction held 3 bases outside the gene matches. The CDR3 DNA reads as TGTGCCACAGGACAGGGGTATCAGCCCCAGCATTTT. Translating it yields CATGQGYQPQHF.

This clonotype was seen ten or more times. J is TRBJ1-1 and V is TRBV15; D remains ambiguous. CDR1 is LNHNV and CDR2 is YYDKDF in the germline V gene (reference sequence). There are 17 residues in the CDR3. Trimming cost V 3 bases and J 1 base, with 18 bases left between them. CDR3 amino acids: CATSSFPSLERNTEAFF. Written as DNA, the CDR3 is TGTGCCACCAGCAGTTTCCCTTCACTGGAGCGGAACACTGAAGCTTTCTTT.

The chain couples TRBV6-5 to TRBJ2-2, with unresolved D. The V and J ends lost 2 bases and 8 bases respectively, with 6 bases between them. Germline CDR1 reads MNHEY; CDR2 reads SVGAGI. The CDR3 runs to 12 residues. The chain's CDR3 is CASSYVSGELFF. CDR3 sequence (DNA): TGTGCCAGCAGTTACGTGAGTGGGGAGCTGTTTTTT.

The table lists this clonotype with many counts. The CDR3 is CAMGQGGDEQYF. In nucleotides, the CDR3 is TGTGCCATGGGACAGGGGGGGGACGAGCAGTACTTC. The rearrangement links TRBV10-3 to TRBJ2-7; 11 bases are shared with TRBD1. This CDR3 comprises 12 residues. Trimming took 9 bases from V and 5 from J; bases not matched to a gene: 3. Per the germline V gene, CDR1 is ENHRY and CDR2 is SYGVKD.

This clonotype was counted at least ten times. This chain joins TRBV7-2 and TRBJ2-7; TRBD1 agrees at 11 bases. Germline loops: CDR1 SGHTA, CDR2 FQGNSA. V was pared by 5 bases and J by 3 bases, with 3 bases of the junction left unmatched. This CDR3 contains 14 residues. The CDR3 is CASSQGQGGYEQYF. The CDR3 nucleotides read TGTGCCAGCAGCCAGGGACAGGGGGGCTACGAGCAGTACTTC.

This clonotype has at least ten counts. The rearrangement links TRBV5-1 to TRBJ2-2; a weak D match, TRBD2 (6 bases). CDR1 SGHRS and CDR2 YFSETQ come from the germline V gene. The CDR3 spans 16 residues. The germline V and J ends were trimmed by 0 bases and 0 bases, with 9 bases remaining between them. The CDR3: CASSLEGGANTGELFF. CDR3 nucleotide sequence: TGCGCCAGCAGCTTGGAGGGAGGAGCGAACACCGGGGAGCTGTTTTTT.

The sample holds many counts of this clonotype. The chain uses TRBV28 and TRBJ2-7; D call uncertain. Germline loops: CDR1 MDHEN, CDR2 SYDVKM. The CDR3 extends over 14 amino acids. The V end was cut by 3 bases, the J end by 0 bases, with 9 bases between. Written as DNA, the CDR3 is TGTGCCAGCAGTTTTAGTATGGGCTCCTACGAGCAGTACTTC. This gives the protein CASSFSMGSYEQYF. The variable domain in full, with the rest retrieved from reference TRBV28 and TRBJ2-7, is DVKVTQSSRYLVKRTGEKVFLECVQDMDHENMFWYRQDPGLGLRLIYFSYDVKMKEKGDIPEGYSVSREKKERFSLILESASTNQTSMYLCASSFSMGSYEQYFGPGTRLTVT.

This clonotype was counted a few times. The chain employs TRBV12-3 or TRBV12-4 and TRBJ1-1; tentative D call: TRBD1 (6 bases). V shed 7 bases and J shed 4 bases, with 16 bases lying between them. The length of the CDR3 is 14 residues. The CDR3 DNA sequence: TGTGCCAGCACCAAAACAGGGCGGGGCACTGAAGCTTTCTTT. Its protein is CASTKTGRGTEAFF.

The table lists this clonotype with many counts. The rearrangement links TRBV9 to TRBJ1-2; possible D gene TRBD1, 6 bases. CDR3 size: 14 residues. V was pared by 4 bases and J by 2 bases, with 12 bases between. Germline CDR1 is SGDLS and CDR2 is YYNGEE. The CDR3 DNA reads TGTGCCAGCAGCAAAGAGGGACACAACTATGGCTACACCTTC. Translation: CASSKEGHNYGYTF.

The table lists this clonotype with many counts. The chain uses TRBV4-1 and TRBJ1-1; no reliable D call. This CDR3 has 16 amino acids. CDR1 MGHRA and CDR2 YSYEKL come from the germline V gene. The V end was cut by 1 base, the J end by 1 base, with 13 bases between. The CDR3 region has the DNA TGCGCCAGCAGCCAAGGAGGCACAGTGGGGAACACTGAAGCTTTCTTT. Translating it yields CASSQGGTVGNTEAFF.

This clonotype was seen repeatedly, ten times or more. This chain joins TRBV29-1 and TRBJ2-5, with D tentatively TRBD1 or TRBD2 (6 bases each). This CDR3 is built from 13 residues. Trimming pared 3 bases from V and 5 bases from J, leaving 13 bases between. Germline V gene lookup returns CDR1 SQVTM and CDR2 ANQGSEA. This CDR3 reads CSVDGGLLETQYF. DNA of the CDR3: TGCAGCGTTGATGGGGGGCTCCTCGAGACCCAGTACTTC.

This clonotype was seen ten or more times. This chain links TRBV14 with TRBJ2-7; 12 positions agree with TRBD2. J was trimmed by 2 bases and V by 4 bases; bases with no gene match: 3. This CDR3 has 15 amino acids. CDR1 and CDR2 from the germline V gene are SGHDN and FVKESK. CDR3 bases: TGTGCCAGCAGCCGGGGGACTAGCGGGCCCTACGAGCAGTACTTC. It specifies CASSRGTSGPYEQYF.

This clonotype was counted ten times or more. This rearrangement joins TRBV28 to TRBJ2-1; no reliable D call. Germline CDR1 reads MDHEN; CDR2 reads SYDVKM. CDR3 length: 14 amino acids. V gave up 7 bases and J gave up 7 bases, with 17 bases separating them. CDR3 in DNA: TGTGCCAGCACCCTCGACCCCGGCGTGAATGAGCAGTTCTTC. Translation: CASTLDPGVNEQFF. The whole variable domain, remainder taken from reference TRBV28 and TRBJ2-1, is DVKVTQSSRYLVKRTGEKVFLECVQDMDHENMFWYRQDPGLGLRLIYFSYDVKMKEKGDIPEGYSVSREKKERFSLILESASTNQTSMYLCASTLDPGVNEQFFGPGTRLTVL.

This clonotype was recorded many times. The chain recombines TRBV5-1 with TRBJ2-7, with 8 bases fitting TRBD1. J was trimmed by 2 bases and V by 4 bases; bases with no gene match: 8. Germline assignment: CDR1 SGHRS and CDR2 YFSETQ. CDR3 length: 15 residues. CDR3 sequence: CASSPDRGRPYEQYF. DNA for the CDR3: TGCGCCAGCAGCCCCGACAGGGGCCGACCCTACGAGCAGTACTTC.

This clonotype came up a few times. In DNA form, the CDR3 reads TGTGCCAGTAGTGCGGGACTAGCGGCCTACGAGCAGTACTTC. This encodes CASSAGLAAYEQYF. The chain joins TRBV19 to TRBJ2-7, with 11 positions matching TRBD2. V dropped 5 bases and J dropped 2; count of bases not matched to a gene: 2. The CDR3 runs to 14 residues. CDR1 and CDR2 from the germline V gene are LNHDA and SQIVND (reference sequence).

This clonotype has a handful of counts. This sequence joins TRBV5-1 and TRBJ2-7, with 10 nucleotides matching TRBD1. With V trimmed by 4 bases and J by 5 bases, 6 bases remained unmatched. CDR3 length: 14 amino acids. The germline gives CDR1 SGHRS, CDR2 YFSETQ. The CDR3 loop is CASSAGTGVDEQYF. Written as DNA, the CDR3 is TGCGCCAGCAGCGCCGGGACAGGGGTAGACGAGCAGTACTTC.

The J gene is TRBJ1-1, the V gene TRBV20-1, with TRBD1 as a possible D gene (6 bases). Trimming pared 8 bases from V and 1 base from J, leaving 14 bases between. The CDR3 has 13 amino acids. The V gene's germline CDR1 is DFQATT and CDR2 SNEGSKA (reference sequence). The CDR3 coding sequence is TGCAGTTCTCCCCCAGGGGCGAACACTGAAGCTTTCTTT. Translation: CSSPPGANTEAFF.

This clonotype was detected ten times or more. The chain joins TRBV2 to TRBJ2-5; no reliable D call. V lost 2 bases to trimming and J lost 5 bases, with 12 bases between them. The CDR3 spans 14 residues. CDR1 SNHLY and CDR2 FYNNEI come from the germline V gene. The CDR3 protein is CASSELVQPETQYF. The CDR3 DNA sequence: TGTGCCAGCAGTGAATTGGTACAGCCCGAGACCCAGTACTTC. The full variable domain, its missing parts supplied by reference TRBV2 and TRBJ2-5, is EPEVTQTPSHQVTQMGQEVILRCVPISNHLYFYWYRQILGQKVEFLVSFYNNEISEKSEIFDDQFSVERPDGSNFTLKIRSTKLEDSAMYFCASSELVQPETQYFGPGTRLLVL.

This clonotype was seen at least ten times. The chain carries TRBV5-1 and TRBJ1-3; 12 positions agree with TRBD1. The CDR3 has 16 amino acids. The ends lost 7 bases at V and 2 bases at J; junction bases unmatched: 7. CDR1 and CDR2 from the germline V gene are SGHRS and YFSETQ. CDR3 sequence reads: CASGTGGADAGNTIYF. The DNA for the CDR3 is TGCGCCAGCGGGACAGGGGGCGCGGATGCTGGAAACACCATATATTTT.

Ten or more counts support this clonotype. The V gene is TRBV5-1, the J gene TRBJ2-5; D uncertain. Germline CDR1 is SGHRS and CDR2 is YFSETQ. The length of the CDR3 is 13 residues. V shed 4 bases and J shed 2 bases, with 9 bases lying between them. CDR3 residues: CASSTVGQETQYF. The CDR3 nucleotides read TGCGCCAGCAGCACAGTGGGACAAGAGACCCAGTACTTC. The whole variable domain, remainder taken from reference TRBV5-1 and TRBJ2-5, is KAGVTQTPRYLIKTRGQQVTLSCSPISGHRSVSWYQQTPGQGLQFLFEYFSETQRNKGNFPGRFSGRQFSNSRSEMNVSTLELGDSALYLCASSTVGQETQYFGPGTRLLVL.

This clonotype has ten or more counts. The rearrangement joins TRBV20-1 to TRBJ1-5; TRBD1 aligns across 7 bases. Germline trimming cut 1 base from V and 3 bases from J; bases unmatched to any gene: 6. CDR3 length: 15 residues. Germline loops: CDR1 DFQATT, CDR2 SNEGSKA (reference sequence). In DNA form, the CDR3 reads TGCAGTGCTAGAGTAACACAGGGGTTCAATCAGCCCCAGCATTTT. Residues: CSARVTQGFNQPQHF.

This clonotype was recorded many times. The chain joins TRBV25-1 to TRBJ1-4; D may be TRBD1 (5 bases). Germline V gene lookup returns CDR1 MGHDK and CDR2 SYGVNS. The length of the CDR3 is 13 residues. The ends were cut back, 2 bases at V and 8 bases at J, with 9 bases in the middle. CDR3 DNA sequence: TGTGCCAGCAGTGAAGGGGCTCCGGAAAAACTGTTTTTT. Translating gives CASSEGAPEKLFF.

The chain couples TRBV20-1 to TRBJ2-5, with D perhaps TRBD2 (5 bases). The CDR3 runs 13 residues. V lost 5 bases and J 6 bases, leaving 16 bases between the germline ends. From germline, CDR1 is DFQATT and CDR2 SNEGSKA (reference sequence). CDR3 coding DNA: TGCAGTGCTCCTTCGGGGATCTTCCAGACCCAGTACTTC. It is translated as CSAPSGIFQTQYF.

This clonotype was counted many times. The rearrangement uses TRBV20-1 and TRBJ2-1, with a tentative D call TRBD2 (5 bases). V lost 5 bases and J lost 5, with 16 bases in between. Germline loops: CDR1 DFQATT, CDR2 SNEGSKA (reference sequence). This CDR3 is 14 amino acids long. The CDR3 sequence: CSAYPLRTDNEQFF. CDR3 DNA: TGCAGTGCTTACCCGCTTCGGACTGACAATGAGCAGTTCTTC.